The 23 T cell receptor beta chains presented below share a single source sample, sequenced in a study of blood T cell repertoires in COVID-19. Assay: immunoSEQ multiplex PCR; the TCRdb copy retains only in-frame clones and omits some. The sample has fewer than 250,000 clones; around 90% are singletons. Sequenced: peripheral blood. The receptors shown here come from a young man with COVID-19, enrolled during active disease.

The chain couples TRBV19 to TRBJ2-3; 11 bases agree with TRBD2. Germline CDR1 and CDR2: LNHDA and SQIVND (reference sequence). This CDR3 is 17 amino acids long. Losses at the gene ends were 4 bases for V and 0 bases for J; bases not matched to a gene: 6. CDR3 region: CASSSPSGGQSTDTQYF. The CDR3 nucleotides read TGTGCCAGTAGTAGTCCTAGCGGGGGGCAAAGCACAGATACGCAGTATTTT.

The chain joins TRBV27 to TRBJ1-6, with D perhaps TRBD1 (6 bases). This CDR3 has 15 amino acids. Germline CDR1 and CDR2: MNHEY and SMNVEV (reference sequence). The V gene lost 6 bases and the J gene lost 8 bases, with 17 bases spanning the gap. CDR3 amino acids: CASSRDTLGDSPLHF. CDR3 DNA sequence: TGTGCCAGCAGCCGGGACACCCTAGGGGATTCACCCCTCCACTTT.

The chain combines TRBV6-5 with TRBJ1-2; a weak D match, TRBD1 (5 bases). Trimming left V 5 bases short and J 5 bases short, with 15 bases between. Germline V lookup: CDR1 MNHEY, CDR2 SVGAGI. This CDR3 comprises 14 residues. Written as DNA, the CDR3 is TGTGCCAGCAGTCCCCGGGAGACAGCATATGGCTACACCTTC. As protein: CASSPRETAYGYTF.

This chain links TRBV29-1 with TRBJ1-1; TRBD1 aligns across 7 bases. V shed 7 bases, J shed 3 bases, and the junction held 2 bases outside the gene matches. From germline, CDR1 is SQVTM and CDR2 ANQGSEA. CDR3 length: 11 amino acids. CDR3 amino acids: CSADRDTEAFF. The CDR3 nucleotides are TGCAGCGCTGACAGGGACACTGAAGCTTTCTTT. The complete variable domain, with remaining parts taken from reference TRBV29-1 and TRBJ1-1, reads SAVISQKPSRDICQRGTSLTIQCQVDSQVTMMFWYRQQPGQSLTLIATANQGSEATYESGFVIDKFPISRPNLTFSTLTVSNMSPEDSSIYLCSADRDTEAFFGQGTRLTVV.

The chain recombines TRBV19 with TRBJ1-3; D remains unclear. The CDR3 is 14 residues long. CDR1 is LNHDA, CDR2 SQIVND, per germline (reference sequence). Trimming left V 7 bases short and J 0 bases short, with 10 bases between. In nucleotides, the CDR3 is TGTGCCAGTACGAACTTGATCTCTGGAAACACCATATATTTT. Its protein product is CASTNLISGNTIYF.

CDR3 DNA sequence: TGTGCTAGTGGTTTCGGGGTTACTTACGAGCAGTACTTC. Protein sequence: CASGFGVTYEQYF. The chain has TRBV12-5 and TRBJ2-7; D possibly corresponds to TRBD2 (5 bases). CDR3 length: 13 residues. V was trimmed by 3 bases and J by 4 bases, leaving 10 bases between them. CDR1 and CDR2 from the germline V gene are LGHNT and FRNRAP. Full variable domain (outside the CDR3, taken from reference TRBV12-5 and TRBJ2-7): DARVTQTPRHKVTEMGQEVTMRCQPILGHNTVFWYRQTMMQGLELLAYFRNRAPLDDSGMPKDRFSAEMPDATLATLKIQPSEPRDSAVYFCASGFGVTYEQYFGPGTRLTVT.

V and J are TRBV19 and TRBJ2-7; 8 bases map to TRBD2. This CDR3 is built from 16 residues. The V gene's germline CDR1 is LNHDA and CDR2 SQIVND (reference sequence). Unmatched junction bases numbered 11, after V lost 5 bases and J lost 2 bases. CDR3 in amino acids: CASSVRLAGEPYEQYF. CDR3 sequence (DNA): TGTGCCAGTAGTGTCCGGCTAGCGGGCGAACCCTACGAGCAGTACTTC. The full variable domain, rest sourced from reference TRBV19 and TRBJ2-7, is DGGITQSPKYLFRKEGQNVTLSCEQNLNHDAMYWYRQDPGQGLRLIYYSQIVNDFQKGDIAEGYSVSREKKESFPLTVTSAQKNPTAFYLCASSVRLAGEPYEQYFGPGTRLTVT.

This clone was picked up a small number of times. The CDR3 sequence: CASSTPYRIGGNQPQHF. CDR3 DNA sequence: TGTGCCAGTAGTACGCCCTACAGGATAGGAGGCAATCAGCCCCAGCATTTT. The chain carries TRBV19 and TRBJ1-5; weak D call: TRBD1 (5 bases). CDR1 is LNHDA, CDR2 SQIVND, per germline (reference sequence). V was clipped by 4 bases and J by 2 bases, with 18 bases between them. The CDR3 covers 17 residues.

This chain links TRBV12-2 with TRBJ1-4. TRBV12-2 is a listed pseudogene. CDR3 length equals 15 residues. The CDR3 loop is CASRPPGGTNEKLFF. CDR3 sequence (DNA): TGTGCAAGTCGCCCGCCGGGGGGCACTAATGAAAAACTGTTTTTT.

The chain combines TRBV20-1 with TRBJ1-2, with a tentative D call TRBD1 (6 bases). Trimming stripped 6 bases from V and 2 bases from J, with 19 bases between. The CDR3 is made up of 15 amino acids. Germline V gene lookup returns CDR1 DFQATT and CDR2 SNEGSKA (reference sequence). The CDR3 loop is CSASPRGGPNYGYTF. Written as DNA, the CDR3 is TGCAGTGCCAGTCCTCGGGGGGGCCCAAACTATGGCTACACCTTC.

This rearrangement joins TRBV9 to TRBJ2-1; 7 bases line up with TRBD1. Germline CDR1 reads SGDLS; CDR2 reads YYNGEE. The ends lost 0 bases at V and 4 bases at J; junction bases unmatched: 7. The CDR3 is made up of 16 amino acids. CDR3 DNA sequence: TGTGCCAGCAGCGTAGGACAGGGTCGAAGGTACAATGAGCAGTTCTTC. Translation gives CASSVGQGRRYNEQFF.

The chain carries TRBV11-2 and TRBJ1-3, with TRBD1 as a possible D gene (5 bases). V dropped 2 bases and J dropped 3 bases, with 14 bases sitting between them. CDR1 is SGHAT, CDR2 FQNNGV, per germline. CDR3 length: 16 residues. The CDR3 is CASSLSPREGGNTIYF. The CDR3 DNA reads as TGTGCCAGCAGCTTATCTCCCAGGGAGGGTGGAAACACCATATATTTT.

V is TRBV12-5 and J is TRBJ2-2, with TRBD1 matching 9 bases. The CDR3 runs 15 residues. CDR1 and CDR2 (germline): LGHNT, FRNRAP. The junction had 1 base not matched to a gene; V was cut back by 1 base and J by 4 bases. CDR3 region: CASGLATGGTGELFF. Here the CDR3 DNA reads TGTGCTAGTGGTTTGGCGACAGGGGGCACCGGGGAGCTGTTTTTT.

The gene calls are TRBV3-1 (or the pseudogene TRBV3-2) and TRBJ2-7, with 8 nucleotides matching TRBD2. Germline CDR1 and CDR2: LGHDT and YNNKEL (reference sequence). The V and J ends lost 0 bases and 6 bases, in that order; junction bases with no gene match: 7. CDR3 length: 15 residues. The CDR3 DNA is TGTGCCAGCAGCCAAGATGTTGGGACTAGTTCCGAGCAGTACTTC. As protein: CASSQDVGTSSEQYF.

V is TRBV2 and J is TRBJ1-2; D ambiguous. From germline, CDR1 is SNHLY and CDR2 FYNNEI. V lost 8 bases and J 8 bases, leaving 12 bases between the germline ends. The CDR3 covers 11 residues. The CDR3 region is CASLYSSGYTF. CDR3 DNA sequence: TGTGCCAGCTTATACTCGTCGGGCTACACCTTC. The whole variable domain, remainder taken from reference TRBV2 and TRBJ1-2, is EPEVTQTPSHQVTQMGQEVILRCVPISNHLYFYWYRQILGQKVEFLVSFYNNEISEKSEIFDDQFSVERPDGSNFTLKIRSTKLEDSAMYFCASLYSSGYTFGSGTRLTVV.

This sequence joins TRBV7-2 and TRBJ1-3; D not resolved. Germline CDR1 and CDR2: SGHTA and FQGNSA. Trimming removed 3 bases at V and 5 bases at J, with 8 bases between. The CDR3 has 13 amino acids. Here the CDR3 reads CASSFSSRNTIYF. The DNA of the CDR3 is TGTGCCAGCAGCTTTAGCAGCCGAAACACCATATATTTT.

This chain connects TRBV20-1 to TRBJ2-5; D is ambiguous. CDR1 is DFQATT, CDR2 SNEGSKA, per germline (reference sequence). Trimming pared 5 bases from V and 4 bases from J, leaving 8 bases between. The CDR3 loop spans 11 amino acids. CDR3 nucleotide sequence: TGCAGTGCTTTCCTCGGAGAGACCCAGTACTTC. Residues: CSAFLGETQYF.

The V gene is TRBV13, the J gene TRBJ2-7; TRBD1 matches at 10 bases. This CDR3 spans 13 amino acids. The V and J ends lost 5 bases and 3 bases, in that order; junction bases with no gene match: 1. The germline CDR1 and CDR2 sequences are PRHDT and FYEKMQ (reference sequence). The CDR3 region has the DNA TGTGCCAGCAGCCGGGACAGGGGCTACGAGCAGTACTTC. Amino acid sequence: CASSRDRGYEQYF. The full variable domain, rest sourced from reference TRBV13 and TRBJ2-7, is AAGVIQSPRHLIKEKRETATLKCYPIPRHDTVYWYQQGPGQDPQFLISFYEKMQSDKGSIPDRFSAQQFSDYHSELNMSSLELGDSALYFCASSRDRGYEQYFGPGTRLTVT.

The chain uses TRBV6-5 and TRBJ2-3; 10 bases align to TRBD2. The CDR3 runs 13 residues. The ends lost 6 bases at V and 5 bases at J; junction bases unmatched: 2. Germline V gene data show CDR1 as MNHEY and CDR2 as SVGAGI. DNA of the CDR3: TGTGCCAGCAGATTAGCGGGGGGAGATACGCAGTATTTT. Translated, it gives CASRLAGGDTQYF.

In this sample, this clone turned up once. The V call is TRBV18, the J call TRBJ2-1, with D perhaps TRBD1 (6 bases). The CDR3 contains 16 residues. Per the germline V gene, CDR1 is KGHSH and CDR2 is LQKENI. The V end was cut by 2 bases, the J end by 9 bases, with 20 bases between. CDR3 residues: CASSPELAGEGGEQFF. CDR3 bases: TGTGCCAGCTCACCAGAGCTCGCCGGAGAAGGGGGTGAGCAGTTCTTC.

This chain joins TRBV9 and TRBJ1-2; TRBD1 is a possible D gene (5 bases). Germline-derived CDR1 and CDR2 are SGDLS and YYNGEE. CDR3 length: 15 residues. Trimming took 0 bases from V and 8 from J, leaving 17 bases between them. The CDR3 sequence: CASSVDLQAVDGYTF. CDR3 bases: TGTGCCAGCAGCGTAGACTTACAGGCGGTCGACGGCTACACCTTC.

The gene calls are TRBV4-1 and TRBJ2-7, with 16 bases that match TRBD2. This CDR3 contains 14 residues. J lost 2 bases, V lost 8 bases, and 0 bases had no gene match. Germline CDR1 MGHRA, CDR2 YSYEKL. The CDR3 DNA follows: TGCGCCAGCGGGACTAGCGGGGGGGCCTACGAGCAGTACTTC. This translates into CASGTSGGAYEQYF.

The chain employs TRBV19 and TRBJ1-2; D not resolved. V was shortened by 3 bases and J by 4 bases, with 12 bases between the two germline ends. This CDR3 is built from 14 residues. Germline loops: CDR1 LNHDA, CDR2 SQIVND (reference sequence). CDR3 coding DNA: TGTGCCAGTAGTATGGAGGGCCGAGCCTATGGCTACACCTTC. Amino acids: CASSMEGRAYGYTF.